This T cell receptor (beta chain) appears in the sequencing data of a study of OX40 agonist ivuxolimab in advanced cancers. In the study overall: With ivuxolimab, an agonistic anti-OX40 (CD134) antibody, patients were treated. Age averaged around 54 years (range about 20 to 79), and roughly 80% were male.

Here immunoSEQ multiplex PCR was the method, and the copy in TCRdb shows in-frame clones only, minus some. The sample lists 49,000 or so clones; roughly nine tenths were seen once. This clone was detected once. Other DNA variants within this sample encode the same CDR3. The V gene's germline CDR1 is SGHTA and CDR2 FQGNSA. Trimming took off 5 bases at V and 3 bases at J, with 14 bases between the two ends. This CDR3 has 14 residues. J is TRBJ2-7 and V is TRBV7-2; a possible D gene is TRBD1 (5 bases). The TCR originated in an adult with an advanced solid tumor such as melanoma, head and neck, liver or kidney cancer. Here the sequenced sample was CD4+ or CD8+ T cells sorted from blood, taken in a trial of the OX40 agonist ivuxolimab. CDR3 sequence reads: CASSLGVDLYEQYF. As DNA, the CDR3 is TGTGCCAGCAGCCTAGGGGTCGATCTCTACGAGCAGTACTTC.